This T cell receptor beta chain was obtained from a study of T-cell reconstitution after alpha-beta-depleted transplantation in children (dated by TCRdb to about 2016). About the investigation overall: T-cell immune reconstitution after TCRalphabeta/CD19-depleted allogeneic hematopoietic cell transplantation in children was quantitatively tracked in the study by means of TCR repertoire profiling.

To prepare the library, PCR was applied. The listed sequencing device is Illumina HiSeq 2500. To normalize quantification of the TCRbeta repertoire, the TCR libraries were built with molecular barcoding that relied on unique molecular identifiers. Through fastp at Q25 and MiXCR, TCRdb rebuilt clones from the public reads, retaining in-frame beta chains. Every distinct CDR3 protein forms one entry, paired with its most common genes and DNA. The sample records a few hundred thousand distinct CDR3 sequences, 13% of which are singletons. Jointly, the top ten make up about 3.9% of the sample. A few counts support this clonotype. Its antigen target is currently unknown. The input lacks base qualities; no much larger clone sits a single base away. Inclusive of the bounding cysteine and phenylalanine, the CDR3 is 16 residues long. The read is trimmed to its CDR3 DNA, 48 bases read in frame from base 1. As encoded in the germline V gene (reference sequence), CDR1 is SGHKS while CDR2 is YYEKEE. Trimming accounts for 4 bases at V and 1 base at J, while the number of junction bases matched to no gene is 7.

The specimen comprised PBMCs, sampled from the stem cell graft. The rearrangement joined TRBV5-5 to TRBJ2-2, and 7 junctional nucleotides match TRBD1. This sequence originates from a human donor who donated a stem cell graft to a child with Fanconi anemia. The nucleotides are TGTGCCAGCAGCCCCCGGGACAGCCGGAACACCGGGGAGCTGTTTTTT. This yields the protein CASSPRDSRNTGELFF.